Given below is one T cell receptor (beta chain) in context. Its antigen target is currently unknown. No much larger clone is present one base from it, and per-base qualities are unavailable. The data belong to a study of identical twins (dated by TCRdb to about 2016). In the study overall: To test whether fetal clonotypes persist, this study deep-sequenced TCR alpha and beta repertoires from monozygotic twins, from unrelated adults of various ages, and from cord blood. Replicate twin experiments were performed at different times using different library preparation protocols to rule out contamination. The investigation overall reported the following: A weaker excess of twin sharing was found in beta out-of-frame sequences because the signal-to-noise ratio was lowered by fewer shared sequences. Compared with coincidental sharing between unrelated individuals, out-of-frame TCR alpha sequences shared between twins showed an excess of sequences with low generation probability. Zero-insertion analyses could be partly confounded by invariant T cells such as MAIT and iNKT, though diverse VJ usage argued against such confounding for most clonotypes. Fewer insertions were carried by abundant cord blood beta clonotypes, a similar but weaker trend appeared in young adult naive repertoires, and no such trend appeared in memory repertoires. Because the same donors could not be followed over many years, conclusions were based on cross-sectional statistical analysis. Recombination models systematically underestimated out-of-frame TCR alpha sharing in monozygotic twins but agreed with sharing between unrelated individuals.

Every donor was a healthy Caucasian. Three pairs of female monozygotic twins, all aged about 18 to 30 years, were included in the twin cohort. CD4+ and CD8+ T cell populations were isolated with positive isolation kits from Invitrogen. The CDR3 runs 15 amino acids, cysteine and phenylalanine included. The entry retains the CDR3 DNA only, 45 bases that are in frame from base 1. The germline V and J ends show losses of 2 bases and 5 bases respectively, and no gene match explains 9 bases of the junction. Looking up the germline V gene yields CDR1 ENHRY and CDR2 SYGVKD. Receptor amplification or capture employed 5' RACE. Sequenced using an Illumina HiSeq 2000. A universal primer binding site was introduced by template switching, and a unique molecular identifier was present in the final cDNA, enabling accurate counting of TCR cDNA molecules. First-strand cDNA for TCR alpha and beta chains was synthesized from specific primers in the conserved constant-segment region. To control for contamination, every cDNA library carried two barcodes: a SMART-Mk sample barcode plus Illumina barcodes. TruSeq adapter sequences along with Illumina sample barcodes were introduced in two successive PCR steps. The Illumina HiSeq platform was used with custom primers to sequence TCR alpha and beta cDNA libraries. Under the source paper's analysis protocol: MiGEC was used to process raw reads and extract unique molecular identifiers, and MiXCR was used to find CDR3 positions. For each individual, recombination models were inferred using an EM algorithm with the repgenHMM and IGoR tools. The tcR package in R was used for shared clonotype analysis, with sharing normalized by the product of cloneset sizes. Out-of-frame nonproductive sequences were analyzed to study raw recombination free of thymic and clonal selection effects. The raw public data were reprocessed by TCRdb itself: fastp quality trimming at Q25, MiXCR clonotype calling, in-frame beta chains only. Each record represents a unique CDR3 protein, reported with the most common genes and DNA among its rows. The V and J calls were determined by TCRdb, not by the authors. The sample has approximately 490,000 distinct CDR3 sequences on record, approximately 20% of them singletons. About 0.5% of the sample is held by the ten biggest clonotypes.

The same sample was also used in a study of yellow fever vaccine responses in identical twins. The second publication reports: The authors reported that the T cell response to vaccination in identical twins appeared partly convergent and partly personalized. Focusing on identical twins, the study followed the T cell clones that responded to the vaccine, and did so with precision.

In this chain, TRBV10-3 is recombined with TRBJ2-7; TRBD1 agrees with 7 junctional bases. The specimen sequenced was CD4+ T cells sorted from blood. The sequence derives from a woman in her late teens or twenties in good health. The nucleotides read TGTGCCATCAGTGAGGACGCCTTACAGGGGAACGAGCAGTACTTC. It specifies CAISEDALQGNEQYF.